The clone carrying this TCR beta chain has a handful of counts. The data were obtained in a study of blood T cell repertoires in COVID-19. Study summary: Sources were T cells, B-cell-depleted T cells, or PBMCs; the material itself was cDNA or gDNA.

Sequencing was performed with immunoSEQ multiplex PCR; in TCRdb, only in-frame clones are kept and a portion is missing. The data contain 75,000 to 100,000 clones, roughly 85% of them singletons. V was cut by 2 bases and J by 1 base, with 8 bases left in between. The CDR3 runs 15 residues. The germline gives CDR1 WNHNN, CDR2 SYGVQD (reference sequence). The genes are TRBV10-1 and TRBJ2-2; maybe TRBD2 (6 bases). This clonotype was sampled from a man between 65 and 85 years old with acute or convalescent COVID-19. The specimen was peripheral blood. CDR3 region: CASSEVAENTGELFF. DNA of the CDR3: TGCGCCAGCAGTGAGGTAGCGGAGAACACCGGGGAGCTGTTTTTT.